This T cell receptor beta chain stems from a study of blood T cell repertoires in COVID-19. Study-wide context: The samples span acute and convalescent COVID-19 from the United States, Italy and Spain.

Trimming shortened V by 4 bases and J by 3 bases, and 16 bases separated the two germline ends. CDR1 and CDR2 from the germline V gene are MNHEY and SMNVEV (reference sequence). The CDR3 length is 15 residues. The method was immunoSEQ multiplex PCR; TCRdb's version includes in-frame clones alone and lacks a portion of them. The table lists about 310,000 clones, just under 90% of them singletons. Clinical history as reported by participants underpinned cohort assignment. The sample taken for sequencing was PBMCs or T cells enriched from blood (not recorded which). The chain uses TRBV27 and TRBJ2-7; D possibly corresponds to TRBD1 (6 bases). This receptor was obtained from a woman aged 30 to 39 who had recovered from COVID-19. In DNA form, the CDR3 reads TGTGCCAGCAGTTACCGACAGGCCCCAAACTACGAGCAGTACTTC. Protein product: CASSYRQAPNYEQYF.